The rows below give T cell receptor beta chains drawn from one sample of a study of shared clonotypes between healthy human individuals. Sequencing was performed with immunoSEQ multiplex PCR; in TCRdb, only in-frame clones are kept and a portion is missing. The table lists around 560,000 clones, 85% to 95% of them singletons. Sequencing was carried out using naive CD8+ T cells sorted from blood. All receptors come from a woman under 40 in good health. Both conserved end residues are part of each CDR3. The D gene is left open where the match is weak. Clone sizes are given selectively: once, few, many, or a class where the clone is expanded.

>NA|TRBJ2-7|TRBV14|NA
CASSQDTEAHSYEQYF
TGTGCCAGCAGCCAAGATACCGAAGCTCATTCCTACGAGCAGTACTTC
>NA|TRBJ2-3|TRBV21-1|NA
CASSKVEGFLTQYF
TGTGCCAGCAGCAAAGTGGAGGGCTTTCTTACGCAGTATTTT
>NA|TRBJ1-1|TRBV27|NA
CASSSDFYTEAFF
TGTGCCAGCAGTTCAGATTTCTACACTGAAGCTTTCTTT
>NA|TRBJ1-4|TRBV6-4|TRBD1
CASSDSKVAGGEEKLFF
TGTGCCAGCAGTGACTCGAAGGTAGCAGGGGGCGAGGAAAAACTGTTTTTT
>NA|TRBJ2-3|TRBV7-8|NA
CASSPDGPSTDTQYF
TGTGCCAGCAGTCCCGACGGTCCTAGCACAGATACGCAGTATTTT
>NA|TRBJ2-7|TRBV2|NA
CASSEGGESYEQYF
TGTGCCAGCAGTGAAGGGGGCGAGTCCTACGAGCAGTACTTC
>NA|TRBJ2-5|TRBV6-5|TRBD1
CASSWTGSGETQYF
TGTGCCAGCAGCTGGACAGGGTCGGGAGAGACCCAGTACTTC
>NA|TRBJ1-2|TRBV13|NA
CASSQRTASNYGYTF
TGTGCCAGCAGCCAAAGGACAGCGTCTAACTATGGCTACACCTTC
>NA|TRBJ2-1|TRBV7-8|TRBD2
CASSFWTSYNEQFF
TGTGCCAGCAGCTTCTGGACTAGCTACAATGAGCAGTTCTTC
>NA|TRBJ2-6|TRBV4-2|NA
CASSQEDSLGANVLTF
TGTGCCAGCAGCCAAGAAGACAGTCTCGGGGCCAACGTCCTGACTTTC
>NA|TRBJ1-4|TRBV27|TRBD1
CASIQPQGANEKLFF
TGTGCCAGCATTCAGCCACAGGGGGCGAACGAAAAACTGTTTTTT
>NA|TRBJ1-1|TRBV4-1|TRBD1
CASSQDRAGGTEAFF
TGCGCCAGCAGCCAAGATCGGGCAGGGGGGACTGAAGCTTTCTTT
>NA|TRBJ2-7|TRBV5-4|NA
CASSRQEWGSYEQYF
TGTGCCAGCAGCCGGCAGGAGTGGGGATCCTACGAGCAGTACTTC
>NA|TRBJ2-7|TRBV27|TRBD1
CASSPGQGALQYF
TGTGCCAGCAGTCCGGGACAGGGGGCGCTGCAGTACTTC
>NA|TRBJ2-7|TRBV5-4|NA
CASSEQGYEQYF
TGTGCCAGCAGCGAACAGGGATACGAGCAGTACTTC
>NA|TRBJ2-7|TRBV2|NA
CASSDLWGDRSYEQYF
TGTGCCAGCAGTGATCTTTGGGGTGACAGGAGCTACGAGCAGTACTTC
>NA|TRBJ2-5|TRBV7-9|TRBD2
CASSIGGTSQTQYF
TGTGCCAGCAGCATAGGCGGGACTAGCCAGACCCAGTACTTC
>NA|TRBJ2-7|TRBV6-1|TRBD1
CASGQATSYEQYF
TGTGCCAGCGGACAGGCAACCTCCTACGAGCAGTACTTC
>NA|TRBJ2-3|TRBV5-8|NA
CASSKGVATDTQYF
TGTGCCAGCAGCAAGGGGGTAGCAACAGATACGCAGTATTTT
>NA|TRBJ1-1|TRBV18|NA
CASSPTPNPPEAFF
TGTGCCAGCTCACCGACGCCCAACCCCCCTGAAGCTTTCTTT
>NA|TRBJ2-1|TRBV7-8|NA
CASSLARPDEQFF
TGTGCCAGCAGCTTAGCGCGTCCGGATGAGCAGTTCTTC
>NA|TRBJ2-7|TRBV6-1|TRBD2
CASSEGLGSYEQYF
TGTGCCAGCAGTGAGGGACTAGGATCCTACGAGCAGTACTTC
>NA|TRBJ1-1|TRBV10-1|NA
CASSDSRDIIEAFF
TGCGCCAGCAGTGATTCGCGGGACATTATTGAAGCTTTCTTT
>NA|TRBJ1-3|TRBV11-2|TRBD1
CASSSSQGAGNTIYF
TGTGCCAGCAGCTCTAGCCAGGGGGCTGGAAACACCATATATTTT
>NA|TRBJ2-7|TRBV5-5|TRBD1
CASSAGTGGYEQYF
TGTGCCAGCAGCGCCGGGACAGGGGGCTACGAGCAGTACTTC
>NA|TRBJ2-1|TRBV6-1|NA
CASSELGSVDEQFF
TGTGCCAGCAGTGAATTGGGTAGCGTCGATGAGCAGTTCTTC
>NA|TRBJ2-5|TRBV4-2|NA
CASSQEGRGAETQYF
TGTGCCAGCAGCCAAGAAGGTCGGGGGGCGGAGACCCAGTACTTC
>once|TRBJ2-7|TRBV2|TRBD2
CASTLGEGLDEQYF
TGTGCCAGCACCCTGGGGGAGGGCCTTGACGAGCAGTACTTC